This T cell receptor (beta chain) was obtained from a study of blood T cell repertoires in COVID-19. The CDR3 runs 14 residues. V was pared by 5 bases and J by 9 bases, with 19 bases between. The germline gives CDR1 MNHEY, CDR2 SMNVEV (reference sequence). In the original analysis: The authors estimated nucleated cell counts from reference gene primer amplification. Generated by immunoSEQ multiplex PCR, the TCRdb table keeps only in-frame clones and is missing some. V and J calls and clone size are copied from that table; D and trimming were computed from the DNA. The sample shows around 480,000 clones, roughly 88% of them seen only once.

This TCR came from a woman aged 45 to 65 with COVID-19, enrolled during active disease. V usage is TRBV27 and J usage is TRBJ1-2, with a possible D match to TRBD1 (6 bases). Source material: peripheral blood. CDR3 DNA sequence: TGTGCCAGCAGTCTACAGGGATCCCGTGATAGCTACACCTTC. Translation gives CASSLQGSRDSYTF.